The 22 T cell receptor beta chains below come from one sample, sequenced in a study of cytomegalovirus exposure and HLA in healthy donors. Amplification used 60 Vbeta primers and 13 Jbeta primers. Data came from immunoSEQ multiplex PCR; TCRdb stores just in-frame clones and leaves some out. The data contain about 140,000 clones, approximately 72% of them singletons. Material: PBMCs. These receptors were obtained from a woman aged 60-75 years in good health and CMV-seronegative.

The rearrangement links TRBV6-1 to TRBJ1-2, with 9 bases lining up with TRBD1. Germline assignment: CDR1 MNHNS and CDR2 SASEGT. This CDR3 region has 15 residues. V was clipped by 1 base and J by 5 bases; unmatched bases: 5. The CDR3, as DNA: TGTGCCAGCAGTGAAGAGGGACAGGGATTGTATGGCTACACCTTC. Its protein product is CASSEEGQGLYGYTF.

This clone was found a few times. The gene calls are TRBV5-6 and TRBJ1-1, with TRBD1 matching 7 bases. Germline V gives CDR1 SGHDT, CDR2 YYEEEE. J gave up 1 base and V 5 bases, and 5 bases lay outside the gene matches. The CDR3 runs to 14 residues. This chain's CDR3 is CASRHRGQNTEAFF. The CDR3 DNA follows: TGTGCCAGCAGGCACAGGGGCCAGAACACTGAAGCTTTCTTT.

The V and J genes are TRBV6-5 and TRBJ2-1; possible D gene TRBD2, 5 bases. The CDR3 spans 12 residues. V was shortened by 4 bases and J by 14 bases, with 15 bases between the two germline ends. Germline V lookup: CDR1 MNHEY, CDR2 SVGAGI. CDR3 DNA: TGTGCCAGCAGTTCCCCAACGGGGAGTGAGTTCTTC. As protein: CASSSPTGSEFF.

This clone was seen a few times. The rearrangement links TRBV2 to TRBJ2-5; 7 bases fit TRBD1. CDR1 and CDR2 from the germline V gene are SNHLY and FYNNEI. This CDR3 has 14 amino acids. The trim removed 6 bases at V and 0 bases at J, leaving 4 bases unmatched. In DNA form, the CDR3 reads TGTGCCAGCAGGATGGGACAGTACCAAGAGACCCAGTACTTC. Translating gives CASRMGQYQETQYF. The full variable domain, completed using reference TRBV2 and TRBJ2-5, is EPEVTQTPSHQVTQMGQEVILRCVPISNHLYFYWYRQILGQKVEFLVSFYNNEISEKSEIFDDQFSVERPDGSNFTLKIRSTKLEDSAMYFCASRMGQYQETQYFGPGTRLLVL.

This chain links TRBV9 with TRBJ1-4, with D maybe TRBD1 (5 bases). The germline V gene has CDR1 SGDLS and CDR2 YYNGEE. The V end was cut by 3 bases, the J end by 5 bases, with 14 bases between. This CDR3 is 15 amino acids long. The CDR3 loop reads CASSGAAGGNEKLFF. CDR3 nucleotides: TGTGCCAGCAGCGGGGCGGCCGGGGGAAATGAAAAACTGTTTTTT.

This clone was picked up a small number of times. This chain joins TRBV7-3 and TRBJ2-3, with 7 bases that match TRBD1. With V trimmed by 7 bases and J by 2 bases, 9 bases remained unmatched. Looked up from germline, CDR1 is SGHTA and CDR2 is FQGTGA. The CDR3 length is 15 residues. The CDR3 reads CASTLTGDNTDTQYF. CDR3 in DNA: TGTGCCAGCACCCTAACAGGGGATAACACAGATACGCAGTATTTT.

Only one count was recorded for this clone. CDR3 bases: TGTGCCAGCAGCTTAGTAAGGGGGAGAACTAATGAAAAACTGTTTTTT. This gives the protein CASSLVRGRTNEKLFF. The chain employs TRBV7-8 and TRBJ1-4, with D perhaps TRBD1 (6 bases). This CDR3 is built from 16 residues. The germline V and J ends were trimmed by 1 base and 1 base, with 10 bases remaining between them. Germline V gives CDR1 SGHVS, CDR2 FQNEAQ.

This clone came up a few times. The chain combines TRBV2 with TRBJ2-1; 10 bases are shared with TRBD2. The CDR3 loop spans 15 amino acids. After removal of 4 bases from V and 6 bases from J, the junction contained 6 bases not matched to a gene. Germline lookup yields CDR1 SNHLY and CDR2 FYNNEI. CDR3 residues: CASSGGTSVGNEQFF. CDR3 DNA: TGTGCCAGCAGTGGTGGGACTAGCGTTGGCAATGAGCAGTTCTTC. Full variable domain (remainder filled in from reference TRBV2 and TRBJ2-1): EPEVTQTPSHQVTQMGQEVILRCVPISNHLYFYWYRQILGQKVEFLVSFYNNEISEKSEIFDDQFSVERPDGSNFTLKIRSTKLEDSAMYFCASSGGTSVGNEQFFGPGTRLTVL.

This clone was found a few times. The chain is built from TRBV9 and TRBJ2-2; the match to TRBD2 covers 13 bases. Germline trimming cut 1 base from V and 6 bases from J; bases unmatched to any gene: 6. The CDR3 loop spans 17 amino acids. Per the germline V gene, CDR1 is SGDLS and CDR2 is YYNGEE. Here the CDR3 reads CASSVTSGGAGSGELFF. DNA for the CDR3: TGTGCCAGCAGCGTAACTAGCGGGGGGGCCGGGTCCGGGGAGCTGTTTTTT.

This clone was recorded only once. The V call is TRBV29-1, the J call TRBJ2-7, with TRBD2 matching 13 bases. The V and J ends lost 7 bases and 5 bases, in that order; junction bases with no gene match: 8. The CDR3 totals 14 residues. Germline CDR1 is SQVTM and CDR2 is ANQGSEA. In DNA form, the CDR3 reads TGCAGCGCAAAACTAGCGGGAGGGGTCGACGAGCAGTACTTC. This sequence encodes CSAKLAGGVDEQYF.

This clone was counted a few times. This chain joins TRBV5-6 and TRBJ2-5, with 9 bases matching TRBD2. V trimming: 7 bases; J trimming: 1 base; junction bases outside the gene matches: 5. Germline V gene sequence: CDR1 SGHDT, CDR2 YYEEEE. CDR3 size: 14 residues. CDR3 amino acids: CASRSSGAQETQYF. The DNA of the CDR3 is TGTGCCAGCCGGTCTAGCGGGGCCCAAGAGACCCAGTACTTC.

CDR3 bases: TGTGCCAGCAGCTTGTCGGGTCAGCCCCAGCATTTT. This translates into CASSLSGQPQHF. The chain carries TRBV5-5 and TRBJ1-5; D remains ambiguous. V was shortened by 1 base and J by 6 bases, with 5 bases between the two germline ends. Germline CDR1 SGHKS, CDR2 YYEKEE (reference sequence). The length of the CDR3 is 12 residues.

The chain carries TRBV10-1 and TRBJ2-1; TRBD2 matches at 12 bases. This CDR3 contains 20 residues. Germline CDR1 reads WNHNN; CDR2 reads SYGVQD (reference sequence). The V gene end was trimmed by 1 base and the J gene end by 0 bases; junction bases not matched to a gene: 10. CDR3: CASSEWGTSGPGSSYNEQFF. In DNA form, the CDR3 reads TGCGCCAGCAGTGAGTGGGGGACTAGCGGGCCAGGAAGCTCCTACAATGAGCAGTTCTTC.

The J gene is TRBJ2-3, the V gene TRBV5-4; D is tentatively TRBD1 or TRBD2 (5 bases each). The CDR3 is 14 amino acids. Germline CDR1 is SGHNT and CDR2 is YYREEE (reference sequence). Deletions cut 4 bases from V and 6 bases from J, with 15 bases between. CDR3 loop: CASSLGRRSDTQYF. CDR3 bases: TGTGCCAGCAGCCTGGGACGGAGGTCGGATACGCAGTATTTT.

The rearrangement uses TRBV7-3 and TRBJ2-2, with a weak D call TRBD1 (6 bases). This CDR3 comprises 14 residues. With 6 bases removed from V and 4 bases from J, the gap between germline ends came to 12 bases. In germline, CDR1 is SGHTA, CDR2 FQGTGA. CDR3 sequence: CASRWGRSTGELFF. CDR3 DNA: TGTGCCAGCAGGTGGGGGCGTAGCACCGGGGAGCTGTTTTTT.

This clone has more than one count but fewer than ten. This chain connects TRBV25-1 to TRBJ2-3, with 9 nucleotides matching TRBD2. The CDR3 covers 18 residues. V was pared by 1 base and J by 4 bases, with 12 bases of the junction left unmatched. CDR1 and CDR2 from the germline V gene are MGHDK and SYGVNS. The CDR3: CASSEWGLAGAGSDTQYF. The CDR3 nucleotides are TGTGCCAGCAGTGAATGGGGGTTAGCGGGAGCTGGTTCAGATACGCAGTATTTT.

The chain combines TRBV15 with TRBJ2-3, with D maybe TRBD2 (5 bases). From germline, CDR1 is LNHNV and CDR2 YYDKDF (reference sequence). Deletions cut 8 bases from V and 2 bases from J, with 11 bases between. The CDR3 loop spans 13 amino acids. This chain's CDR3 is CATGTGFTDTQYF. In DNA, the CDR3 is TGTGCCACCGGAACGGGATTCACAGATACGCAGTATTTT.

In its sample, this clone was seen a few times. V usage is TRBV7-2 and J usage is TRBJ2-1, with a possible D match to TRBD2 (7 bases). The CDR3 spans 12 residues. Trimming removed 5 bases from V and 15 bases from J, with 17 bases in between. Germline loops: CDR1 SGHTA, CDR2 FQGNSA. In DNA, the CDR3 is TGTGCCAGCAGCCCGGAACGGGGGGCTCGGTTCTTC. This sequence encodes CASSPERGARFF.

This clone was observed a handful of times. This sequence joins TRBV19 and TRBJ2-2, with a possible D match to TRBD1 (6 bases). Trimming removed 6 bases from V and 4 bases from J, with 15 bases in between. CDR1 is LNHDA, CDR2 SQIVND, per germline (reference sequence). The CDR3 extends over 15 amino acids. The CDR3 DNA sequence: TGTGCCAGTAGGATAACAGGGATGGGCACCGGGGAGCTGTTTTTT. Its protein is CASRITGMGTGELFF. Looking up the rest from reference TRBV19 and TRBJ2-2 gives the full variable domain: DGGITQSPKYLFRKEGQNVTLSCEQNLNHDAMYWYRQDPGQGLRLIYYSQIVNDFQKGDIAEGYSVSREKKESFPLTVTSAQKNPTAFYLCASRITGMGTGELFFGEGSRLTVL.

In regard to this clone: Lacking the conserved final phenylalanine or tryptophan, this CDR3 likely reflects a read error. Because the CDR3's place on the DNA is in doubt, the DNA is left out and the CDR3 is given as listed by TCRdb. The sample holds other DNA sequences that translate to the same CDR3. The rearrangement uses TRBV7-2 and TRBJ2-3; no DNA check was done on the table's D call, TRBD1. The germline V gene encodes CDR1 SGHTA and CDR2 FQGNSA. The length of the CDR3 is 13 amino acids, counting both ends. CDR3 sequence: CASSFRAGGPPEI.

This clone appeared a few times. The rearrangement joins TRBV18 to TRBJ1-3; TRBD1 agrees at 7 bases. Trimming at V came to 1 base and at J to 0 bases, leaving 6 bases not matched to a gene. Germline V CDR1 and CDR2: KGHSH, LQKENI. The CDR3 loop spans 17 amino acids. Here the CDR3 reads CASSPLGDSSSGNTIYF. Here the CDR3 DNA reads TGTGCCAGCTCACCACTCGGGGACAGCTCCTCTGGAAACACCATATATTTT.

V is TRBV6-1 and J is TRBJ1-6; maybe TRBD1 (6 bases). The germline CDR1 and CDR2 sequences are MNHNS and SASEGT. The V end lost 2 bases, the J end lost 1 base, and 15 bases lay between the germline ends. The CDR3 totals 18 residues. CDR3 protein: CASSEILGARSYNSPLHF. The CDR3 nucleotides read TGTGCCAGCAGTGAAATTTTGGGGGCTCGATCCTATAATTCACCCCTCCACTTT.